The entry that follows covers one TCR beta chain sequence. The antigen remains undetermined. The data derive from a study of OX40 agonist ivuxolimab in advanced cancers. Turning to the study itself: Patients received ivuxolimab, an intravenous treatment, every 2 weeks at 0.01 to 10 mg/kg.

The method was immunoSEQ multiplex PCR; TCRdb's version includes in-frame clones alone and lacks a portion of them. The table records 55,000 to 60,000 clones, more than 85% of them present only once. General study points: The authors did not determine the antigen specificity of the expanded peripheral T cells. Expanded clones were, on average, more numerous among CD8+ T cells than CD4+.

The source material was CD4+ or CD8+ T cells sorted from blood, sampled in a trial of the OX40 agonist ivuxolimab. The clonotype originates from an adult with an advanced solid tumor such as melanoma, head and neck, liver or kidney cancer.

The CDR3 nucleotides are TGTGCCAGCAGCCCCCTCGGGGGAAGGTCCTACAATGAGCAGTTCTTC. Translated, it gives CASSPLGGRSYNEQFF. The V call is TRBV7-9, the J call TRBJ2-1; TRBD2 is a possible D gene (6 bases). Trimming cost V 5 bases and J 1 base, with 15 bases left between them. The CDR3 totals 16 residues. The germline V gene has CDR1 SEHNR and CDR2 FQNEAQ (reference sequence).